This T cell receptor (beta chain) came from a study of blood T cell repertoires in COVID-19. Study-level information: Both acute and convalescent COVID-19 samples were obtained from the United States, Italy and Spain. Sample material is recorded as cDNA or gDNA derived from T cells, B-cell-depleted T cells, or PBMCs.

How the authors handled the data: Nucleated cell counts were estimated from reference gene primer amplification. The assay was immunoSEQ multiplex PCR, and TCRdb's table has in-frame clones only and misses some. V and J calls and clone size are as listed in that table; D and trimming were resolved from the DNA. The sample yields tens of thousands of clones, around 80% seen once. The CDR3 loop spans 19 amino acids. The J segment lost 1 base and the V segment lost 4 bases, leaving 12 bases of the junction unmatched. CDR1 and CDR2 (germline): SNHLY, FYNNEI. Sample: peripheral blood. This clonotype originated in a man between 60 and 75 years old in a cohort sampled during active COVID-19. The chain joins TRBV2 to TRBJ2-6; 8 nucleotides agree with TRBD2. The CDR3 here is CASSGLARGGLSGANVLTF. The CDR3 DNA reads TGTGCCAGCAGTGGGCTAGCCCGGGGGGGGTTATCTGGGGCCAACGTCCTGACTTTC.